The 21 T cell receptor beta chains reported below all come from one sample, sequenced in a study of T cells in Graves' hyperthyroidism and ophthalmopathy. Amplified regions were TCR beta CDR3 sequences from RNA transcripts. During a first-round RT-PCR of the TCR CDR3, the HTBI primer set was used. Using its own MiXCR run on the multiplex PCR reads, TCRdb lists one record per CDR3 protein. The sample consists of some 370,000 distinct CDR3 sequences, roughly 17% of them appearing once. Material for sequencing was blood. Receptors were obtained from a woman in her 30s with Graves' hyperthyroidism that later progressed to Graves' ophthalmopathy.

This clonotype was counted ten times or more. The V and J genes are TRBV6-1 and TRBJ2-2; 7 bases fit TRBD1. V dropped 7 bases and J dropped 5; count of bases not matched to a gene: 16. Germline V lookup: CDR1 MNHNS, CDR2 SASEGT. The CDR3 runs 17 residues. The chain's CDR3 is CASIPHPRGRATGELFF. Here the CDR3 DNA reads TGTGCCAGCATCCCCCATCCTAGGGGGCGTGCTACCGGGGAGCTGTTTTTT.

This clonotype was recorded many times. This sequence joins TRBV18 and TRBJ2-3, with 10 bases fitting TRBD1. The trim removed 5 bases at V and 3 bases at J, leaving 5 bases unmatched. This CDR3 contains 15 residues. Germline V CDR1 and CDR2: KGHSH, LQKENI. In nucleotides, the CDR3 is TGTGCCAGCTCAAAGACAGGGGGCTGGACAGATACGCAGTATTTT. Translation gives CASSKTGGWTDTQYF.

The chain has TRBV6-1 and TRBJ1-2, with D uncertain. The germline V and J ends were trimmed by 5 bases and 7 bases, with 8 bases remaining between them. The germline V gene has CDR1 MNHNS and CDR2 SASEGT. The CDR3 is made up of 11 amino acids. The CDR3: CASSWPGGYTF. The CDR3 DNA sequence: TGTGCCAGCAGTTGGCCCGGTGGCTACACCTTC.

This clonotype occurred a few times. The chain joins TRBV6-2 or TRBV6-3 to TRBJ2-3; D gene uncertain. Trimming pared 10 bases from V and 0 bases from J, leaving 14 bases between. The CDR3 contains 14 residues. The germline gives CDR1 MNHEY, CDR2 SVGEGT. CDR3 sequence (DNA): TGTGCCACGTCGAAGTTAGCTAGCACAGATACGCAGTATTTT. Residues: CATSKLASTDTQYF.

The chain couples TRBV18 to TRBJ1-6; D gene ambiguous. This CDR3 is built from 12 residues. Germline V gene lookup returns CDR1 KGHSH and CDR2 LQKENI. Trimming removed 0 bases at V and 11 bases at J, with 5 bases between. The CDR3 loop is CASSPPGAPLHF. The CDR3, as DNA: TGTGCCAGCTCACCACCCGGGGCACCCCTCCACTTT.

The rearrangement joins TRBV29-1 to TRBJ1-1; no clear D gene. The germline V and J ends were trimmed by 4 bases and 6 bases, with 9 bases remaining between them. The CDR3 runs to 11 residues. CDR1 and CDR2 (germline): SQVTM, ANQGSEA. The CDR3: CSVGLGAEAFF. CDR3 nucleotides: TGCAGCGTTGGCCTCGGGGCTGAAGCTTTCTTT.

This clonotype came up a few times. The chain recombines TRBV6-1 with TRBJ2-5; D uncertain. Trimming pared 7 bases from V and 3 bases from J, leaving 18 bases between. The CDR3 sequence is 15 residues long. Germline CDR1 MNHNS, CDR2 SASEGT. For the CDR3, the DNA is TGTGCCAGCAATCCCCGGGTGTCGAAGAAAGAGACCCAGTACTTC. Encoded protein: CASNPRVSKKETQYF.

This clonotype was detected only a few times. The J gene is TRBJ1-2, the V gene TRBV9; D is unclear. This CDR3 comprises 16 residues. Germline CDR1 is SGDLS and CDR2 is YYNGEE. V lost 3 bases and J lost 3, with 18 bases in between. CDR3 sequence: CASSAWVGSDYYGYTF. As DNA, the CDR3 is TGTGCCAGCAGCGCCTGGGTGGGCAGCGATTACTATGGCTACACCTTC. Full variable domain (rest looked up from reference TRBV9 and TRBJ1-2): DSGVTQTPKHLITATGQRVTLRCSPRSGDLSVYWYQQSLDQGLQFLIQYYNGEERAKGNILERFSAQQFPDLHSELNLSSLELGDSALYFCASSAWVGSDYYGYTFGSGTRLTVV.

This clonotype was recorded many times. The CDR3 DNA reads TGTGCCAGCAGTCCGAGGGGCAGGGGGCTTGAGCGGACCGGGGTAACTAATGAAAAACTGTTTTTT. Translating it yields CASSPRGRGLERTGVTNEKLFF. The chain recombines TRBV28 with TRBJ1-4; 8 bases map to TRBD1. CDR1 is MDHEN and CDR2 is SYDVKM in the germline V gene. V shed 5 bases and J 1 base; nucleotides not matched to a gene: 24. The CDR3 is made up of 22 amino acids. The full variable domain, in which reference TRBV28 and TRBJ1-4 provide the parts outside the CDR3, is DVKVTQSSRYLVKRTGEKVFLECVQDMDHENMFWYRQDPGLGLRLIYFSYDVKMKEKGDIPEGYSVSREKKERFSLILESASTNQTSMYLCASSPRGRGLERTGVTNEKLFFGSGTQLSVL.

This sequence joins TRBV7-2 and TRBJ2-5; D is ambiguous. This CDR3 has 12 residues. Trimming removed 1 base from V and 7 bases from J, with 7 bases in between. Germline V gene sequence: CDR1 SGHTA, CDR2 FQGNSA. The CDR3: CASSLGTGTQYF. CDR3 nucleotides: TGTGCCAGCAGCTTAGGGACCGGGACCCAGTACTTC.

This sequence joins TRBV20-1 and TRBJ2-2; 11 bases line up with TRBD1. This CDR3 is 15 amino acids long. After removal of 7 bases from V and 0 bases from J, the junction contained 4 bases not matched to a gene. The V gene's germline CDR1 is DFQATT and CDR2 SNEGSKA (reference sequence). The CDR3 loop is CSVWTGGSNTGELFF. DNA for the CDR3: TGCAGTGTATGGACAGGGGGCTCGAACACCGGGGAGCTGTTTTTT.

The rearrangement links TRBV6-1 to TRBJ1-2, with 8 bases that match TRBD1. Germline CDR1 and CDR2: MNHNS and SASEGT. J lost 11 bases, V lost 8 bases, and 16 bases had no gene match. The CDR3 consists of 14 residues. CDR3 residues: CASSPGDRTPEYTF. DNA of the CDR3: TGTGCCAGCTCTCCCGGGGACAGGACCCCGGAATACACCTTC.

This clonotype has a count of ten or more. The rearrangement links TRBV13 to TRBJ2-3; 8 nucleotides align to TRBD2. The ends lost 10 bases at V and 2 bases at J; junction bases unmatched: 11. This CDR3 is 15 amino acids long. CDR1 PRHDT and CDR2 FYEKMQ come from the germline V gene (reference sequence). CDR3 protein: CATGHGGRFTDTQYF. CDR3 DNA sequence: TGTGCCACCGGGCACGGCGGGAGGTTCACAGATACGCAGTATTTT.

The chain carries TRBV10-1 and TRBJ1-5; TRBD1 matches 7 bases. Trimming removed 8 bases from V and 3 bases from J; junction bases left unmatched: 19. CDR1 and CDR2 (germline): WNHNN, SYGVQD (reference sequence). This CDR3 is built from 18 residues. The CDR3 spells CASSSNFNRGPINQPQHF. The CDR3 DNA sequence: TGCGCCAGCTCATCAAATTTCAACAGGGGTCCTATCAATCAGCCCCAGCATTTT.

This clonotype has a count of ten or more. The J gene is TRBJ2-1, the V gene TRBV20-1; 11 positions match TRBD2. The V gene end was trimmed by 6 bases and the J gene end by 6 bases; junction bases not matched to a gene: 7. Per the germline V gene, CDR1 is DFQATT and CDR2 is SNEGSKA (reference sequence). The CDR3 is 14 amino acids. CDR3 loop: CSAVLAGELNEQFF. The CDR3, as DNA: TGCAGTGCGGTACTAGCGGGAGAACTCAATGAGCAGTTCTTC.

This clonotype was seen at least ten times. The V call is TRBV9, the J call TRBJ2-5; a possible D gene is TRBD1 (5 bases). Germline V lookup: CDR1 SGDLS, CDR2 YYNGEE. V lost 0 bases and J 5 bases, leaving 17 bases between the germline ends. The CDR3 totals 16 residues. Here the CDR3 DNA reads TGTGCCAGCAGCGTAGAAGGCAGGGAATGGTATGAGACCCAGTACTTC. Translating it yields CASSVEGREWYETQYF.

For the CDR3, the DNA is TGTGCCAGCAGCATTGGGGGGACAGGGCGACTAGCGTCGATACACGAGCAGTACTTC. As protein: CASSIGGTGRLASIHEQYF. This chain uses TRBV7-9 with TRBJ2-7; a possible D gene is TRBD1 (9 bases). The CDR3 extends over 19 amino acids. Germline-derived CDR1 and CDR2 are SEHNR and FQNEAQ (reference sequence). V lost 5 bases and J lost 5, with 31 bases in between.

The chain carries TRBV5-1 and TRBJ1-1; D gene ambiguous. The V end lost 1 base, the J end lost 5 bases, and 12 bases lay between the germline ends. The V gene's germline CDR1 is SGHRS and CDR2 YFSETQ. The CDR3 sequence is 14 residues long. In DNA form, the CDR3 reads TGCGCCAGCAGCTTGTTTCTGGGAGGGACTGAAGCTTTCTTT. It specifies CASSLFLGGTEAFF.

The table lists this clonotype with many counts. The V call is TRBV12-3 or TRBV12-4, the J call TRBJ2-4, with D maybe TRBD1 (6 bases). Trimming removed 6 bases from V and 6 bases from J, with 24 bases in between. The CDR3 has 17 residues. The DNA of the CDR3 is TGTGCCAGCAGCCCCTCCCGACAGGTCCCTGATAGAAACATTCAGTACTTC. Protein sequence: CASSPSRQVPDRNIQYF.

This clonotype was found many times. V gene TRBV27 combines with J gene TRBJ1-1; TRBD1 might be the D (6 bases). CDR1 is MNHEY, CDR2 SMNVEV, per germline (reference sequence). The CDR3 is 14 residues long. The V end lost 4 bases, the J end lost 8 bases, and 17 bases lay between the germline ends. For the CDR3, the DNA is TGTGCCAGCAGTTATGGGAGGGGGGGGACCGAAGCTTTCTTT. Translated, it gives CASSYGRGGTEAFF.

Many counts were recorded for this clonotype. V is TRBV3-1 and J is TRBJ2-5; D possibly corresponds to TRBD1 (6 bases). The CDR3 is 16 residues long. V was trimmed by 1 base and J by 7 bases, leaving 19 bases between them. Looked up from germline, CDR1 is LGHDT and CDR2 is YNNKEL (reference sequence). DNA of the CDR3: TGTGCCAGCAGCCAAGGGACACCGGGACAAGGGGGGACCCAGTACTTC. As protein: CASSQGTPGQGGTQYF.